Shown below are 16 T cell receptor beta chains from a single sample sequenced in a study of cytomegalovirus exposure and HLA in healthy donors. Amplification used 60 Vbeta primers and 13 Jbeta primers. The protocol was immunoSEQ multiplex PCR, while the TCRdb copy is restricted to in-frame clones and leaves out a portion. The table lists some 200,000 clones, roughly 91% of them singletons. Sample: PBMCs. The receptor source for this set is a woman aged 18 to 35 in good health and CMV-seronegative.

The genes are TRBV7-2 and TRBJ2-7, with a possible D match to TRBD1 (5 bases). V lost 5 bases and J lost 3, with 11 bases in between. Germline CDR1 SGHTA, CDR2 FQGNSA. This CDR3 is built from 13 residues. The CDR3 loop is CASSTTTVYEQYF. CDR3 coding DNA: TGTGCCAGCAGCACTACGACAGTCTACGAGCAGTACTTC.

This clone was recorded once. The chain couples TRBV19 to TRBJ1-1; a weak D match, TRBD1 (5 bases). The CDR3 is 15 residues long. Trimming stripped 5 bases from V and 4 bases from J, with 17 bases between. Looked up from germline, CDR1 is LNHDA and CDR2 is SQIVND (reference sequence). CDR3 in amino acids: CASSPRQNRPTEAFF. DNA of the CDR3: TGTGCCAGTAGTCCCAGACAGAATCGGCCCACTGAAGCTTTCTTT.

This chain uses TRBV2 with TRBJ2-1; the match to TRBD2 covers 7 bases. This CDR3 is built from 15 residues. Germline V gives CDR1 SNHLY, CDR2 FYNNEI. V was clipped by 4 bases and J by 4 bases; unmatched bases: 7. The CDR3 here is CASSGSLADYNEQFF. DNA for the CDR3: TGTGCCAGCAGTGGGTCTCTAGCGGATTACAATGAGCAGTTCTTC.

V and J are TRBV30 and TRBJ2-3; 11 nucleotides align to TRBD2. V gave up 3 bases and J gave up 2 bases; unmatched junction bases: 10. The CDR3 length is 17 residues. Germline V gene lookup returns CDR1 GTSNPN and CDR2 SVGIG (reference sequence). The CDR3 region is CAWRSGRLAGYTDTQYF. CDR3 sequence (DNA): TGTGCCTGGAGGTCCGGTAGACTAGCGGGATACACAGATACGCAGTATTTT.

This chain links TRBV7-7 with TRBJ1-3; a possible D gene is TRBD1 (5 bases). The germline V and J ends were trimmed by 0 bases and 4 bases, with 16 bases remaining between them. The CDR3 contains 17 residues. Germline loops: CDR1 SSHAT, CDR2 FNYEAQ (reference sequence). The CDR3 loop reads CASSLAFEGAGGNTIYF. CDR3 DNA sequence: TGTGCCAGCAGCTTAGCGTTCGAAGGGGCGGGGGGAAACACCATATATTTT. Drawing the rest from reference TRBV7-7 and TRBJ1-3, the complete variable domain is GAGVSQSPRYKVTKRGQDVTLRCDPISSHATLYWYQQALGQGPEFLTYFNYEAQPDKSGLPSDRFSAERPEGSISTLTIQRTEQRDSAMYRCASSLAFEGAGGNTIYFGEGSWLTVV.

The gene calls are TRBV5-1 and TRBJ1-4, with D hard to call. Germline V gene lookup returns CDR1 SGHRS and CDR2 YFSETQ. The V end lost 4 bases, the J end lost 0 bases, and 13 bases lay between the germline ends. The CDR3 totals 16 residues. The chain's CDR3 is CASSLSGVSTNEKLFF. CDR3 DNA: TGCGCCAGCAGCCTCAGCGGAGTTTCAACTAATGAAAAACTGTTTTTT.

J is TRBJ2-4 and V is TRBV5-1; weak D call: TRBD1 (6 bases). The germline gives CDR1 SGHRS, CDR2 YFSETQ. The ends were cut back, 7 bases at V and 2 bases at J, with 16 bases in the middle. There are 15 residues in the CDR3. The CDR3 loop is CASGEFRGTKNIQYF. CDR3 sequence (DNA): TGCGCCAGCGGAGAGTTCAGGGGTACCAAAAACATTCAGTACTTC.

The chain links TRBV6-1 to TRBJ1-5; D is unclear. CDR3 length: 13 amino acids. Between the trimmed V and J ends, which lost 0 bases and 6 bases, there was a span of 6 bases. The germline gives CDR1 MNHNS, CDR2 SASEGT. CDR3 loop: CASSEAPRQPQHF. CDR3 DNA sequence: TGTGCCAGCAGTGAAGCCCCTCGTCAGCCCCAGCATTTT.

This clone was seen just once. V is TRBV20-1 and J is TRBJ2-1; tentative D call: TRBD2 (6 bases). CDR3 length: 11 residues. Germline CDR1 DFQATT, CDR2 SNEGSKA (reference sequence). Trimming left V 5 bases short and J 4 bases short, with 6 bases between. The chain's CDR3 is CSAGTYNEQFF. The CDR3 DNA reads TGCAGTGCTGGGACTTACAATGAGCAGTTCTTC.

CDR3 coding DNA: TGTGCCAGCCTGCGGACAGGGGTCGAGCAGTACTTC. Encoded protein: CASLRTGVEQYF. The chain combines TRBV25-1 with TRBJ2-7; 9 bases agree with TRBD1. The trim removed 8 bases at V and 6 bases at J, leaving 5 bases unmatched. Germline CDR1 is MGHDK and CDR2 is SYGVNS. The CDR3 runs to 12 residues.

The V gene is TRBV7-2, the J gene TRBJ2-1, with TRBD2 as a possible D gene (6 bases). The V end was cut by 1 base, the J end by 6 bases, with 10 bases between. Germline V lookup: CDR1 SGHTA, CDR2 FQGNSA. The CDR3 contains 14 residues. CDR3 in DNA: TGTGCCAGCAGCTTAGGAGGGACTGGCAATGAGCAGTTCTTC. Amino acids: CASSLGGTGNEQFF. The entire variable domain, with the rest obtained from reference TRBV7-2 and TRBJ2-1, is as follows: GAGVSQSPSNKVTEKGKDVELRCDPISGHTALYWYRQSLGQGLEFLIYFQGNSAPDKSGLPSDRFSAERTGGSVSTLTIQRTQQEDSAVYLCASSLGGTGNEQFFGPGTRLTVL.

The CDR3 loop is CASSLAGTPRTDTQYF. The CDR3 nucleotides are TGTGCCAGCAGCTTAGCAGGGACTCCTCGCACAGATACGCAGTATTTT. The chain employs TRBV7-2 and TRBJ2-3, with TRBD2 as a possible D gene (6 bases). V was clipped by 0 bases and J by 1 base, with 11 bases between them. The CDR3 runs 16 residues. Per the germline V gene, CDR1 is SGHTA and CDR2 is FQGNSA.

V gene TRBV30 combines with J gene TRBJ1-3; D ambiguous. This CDR3 spans 14 amino acids. The V end was cut by 1 base, the J end by 3 bases, with 10 bases between. The germline V gene encodes CDR1 GTSNPN and CDR2 SVGIG (reference sequence). CDR3 region: CAWSGFQLGNTIYF. DNA of the CDR3: TGTGCCTGGAGTGGGTTCCAACTTGGAAACACCATATATTTT.

The chain links TRBV10-3 to TRBJ2-5; D perhaps matches TRBD2 (5 bases). Germline V gene sequence: CDR1 ENHRY, CDR2 SYGVKD. The CDR3 covers 13 residues. V shed 10 bases and J shed 7 bases, with 19 bases lying between them. CDR3 sequence reads: CATRGRRIRTQYF. The DNA of the CDR3 is TGTGCCACCCGGGGTCGGAGAATACGGACCCAGTACTTC.

The J gene is TRBJ2-7, the V gene TRBV2; maybe TRBD1 (5 bases). Germline-derived CDR1 and CDR2 are SNHLY and FYNNEI. CDR3 length equals 14 residues. V was pared by 4 bases and J by 0 bases, with 10 bases between. The CDR3 sequence: CASSGQTSSYEQYF. The DNA for the CDR3 is TGTGCCAGCAGTGGACAGACGAGCTCCTACGAGCAGTACTTC. Combining the CDR3 with reference TRBV2 and TRBJ2-7 gives the whole variable domain EPEVTQTPSHQVTQMGQEVILRCVPISNHLYFYWYRQILGQKVEFLVSFYNNEISEKSEIFDDQFSVERPDGSNFTLKIRSTKLEDSAMYFCASSGQTSSYEQYFGPGTRLTVT.

The V gene is TRBV5-4, the J gene TRBJ2-2, with D possibly matching TRBD2 (6 bases). Germline V gene lookup returns CDR1 SGHNT and CDR2 YYREEE (reference sequence). Trimming took 4 bases from V and 3 from J, leaving 13 bases between them. The length of the CDR3 is 15 residues. Here the CDR3 reads CASSPGVRYTGELFF. The CDR3 bases are TGTGCCAGCAGCCCGGGGGTCCGGTACACCGGGGAGCTGTTTTTT.